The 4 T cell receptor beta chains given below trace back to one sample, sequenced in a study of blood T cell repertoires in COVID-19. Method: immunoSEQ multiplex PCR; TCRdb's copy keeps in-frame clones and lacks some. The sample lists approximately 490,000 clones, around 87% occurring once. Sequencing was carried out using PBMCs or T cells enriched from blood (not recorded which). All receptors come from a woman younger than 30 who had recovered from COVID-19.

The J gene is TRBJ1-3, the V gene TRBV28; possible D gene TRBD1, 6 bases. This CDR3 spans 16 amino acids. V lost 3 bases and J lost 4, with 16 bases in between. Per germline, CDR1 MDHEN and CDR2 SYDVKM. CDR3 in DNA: TGTGCCAGCAGTTTTACAGGGACCCCAGTGGGAAACACCATATATTTT. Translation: CASSFTGTPVGNTIYF.

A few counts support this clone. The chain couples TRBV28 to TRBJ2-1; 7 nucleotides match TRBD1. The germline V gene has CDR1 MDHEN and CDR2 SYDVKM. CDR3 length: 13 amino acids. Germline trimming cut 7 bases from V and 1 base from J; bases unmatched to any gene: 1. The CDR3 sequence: CASNRGSYNEQFF. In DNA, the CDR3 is TGTGCCAGCAACAGGGGTTCCTACAATGAGCAGTTCTTC.

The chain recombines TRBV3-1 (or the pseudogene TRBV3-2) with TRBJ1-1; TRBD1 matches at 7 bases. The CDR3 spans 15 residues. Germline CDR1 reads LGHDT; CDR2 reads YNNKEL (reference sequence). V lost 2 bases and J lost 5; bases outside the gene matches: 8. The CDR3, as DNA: TGTGCCAGCAGCCAATGGGCGACAGGGCGGACTGAAGCTTTCTTT. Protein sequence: CASSQWATGRTEAFF.

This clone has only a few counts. As DNA, the CDR3 is TGTGCCAGCAGTCGTTCGTTGAAGACAGTCTATGGCTACACCTTC. Amino acids: CASSRSLKTVYGYTF. The chain carries TRBV6-5 and TRBJ1-2; TRBD1 is a possible D gene (5 bases). Germline V gene lookup returns CDR1 MNHEY and CDR2 SVGAGI. V was pared by 5 bases and J by 4 bases, with 17 bases between. The CDR3 is 15 amino acids.